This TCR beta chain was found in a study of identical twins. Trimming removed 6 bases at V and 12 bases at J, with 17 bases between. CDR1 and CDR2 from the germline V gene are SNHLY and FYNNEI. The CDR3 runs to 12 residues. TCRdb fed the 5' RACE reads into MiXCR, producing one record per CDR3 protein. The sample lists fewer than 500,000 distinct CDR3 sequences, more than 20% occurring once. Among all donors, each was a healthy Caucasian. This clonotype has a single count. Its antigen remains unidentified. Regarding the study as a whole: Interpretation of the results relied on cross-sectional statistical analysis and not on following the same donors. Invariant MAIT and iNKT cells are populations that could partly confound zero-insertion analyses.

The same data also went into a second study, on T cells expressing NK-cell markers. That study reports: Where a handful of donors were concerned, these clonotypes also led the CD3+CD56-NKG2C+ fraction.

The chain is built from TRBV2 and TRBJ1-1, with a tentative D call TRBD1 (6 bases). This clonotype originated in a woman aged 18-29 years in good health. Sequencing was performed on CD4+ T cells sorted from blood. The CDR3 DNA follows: TGTGCCAGCAGGGGGGACGACAGGCAACCTTTCTTT. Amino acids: CASRGDDRQPFF.